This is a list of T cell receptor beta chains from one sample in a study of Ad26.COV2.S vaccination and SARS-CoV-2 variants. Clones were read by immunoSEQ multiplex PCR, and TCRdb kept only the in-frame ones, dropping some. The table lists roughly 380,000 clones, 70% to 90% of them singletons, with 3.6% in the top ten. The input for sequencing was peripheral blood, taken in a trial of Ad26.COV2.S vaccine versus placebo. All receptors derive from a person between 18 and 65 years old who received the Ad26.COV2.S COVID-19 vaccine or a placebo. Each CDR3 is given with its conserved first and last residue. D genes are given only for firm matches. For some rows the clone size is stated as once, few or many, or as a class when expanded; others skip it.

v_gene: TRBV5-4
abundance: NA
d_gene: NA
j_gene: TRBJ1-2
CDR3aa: CASSLGAAGYGYTF
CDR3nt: TGTGCCAGCAGCTTGGGGGCCGCCGGCTATGGCTACACCTTC

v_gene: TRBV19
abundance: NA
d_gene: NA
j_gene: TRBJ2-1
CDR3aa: CASSIDIGGVYYNEQFF
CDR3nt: TGTGCCAGTAGTATAGATATCGGTGGGGTCTACTACAATGAGCAGTTCTTC

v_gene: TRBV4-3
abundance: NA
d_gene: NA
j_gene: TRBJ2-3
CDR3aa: CASSQDRGSGYTDTQYF
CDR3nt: TGCGCCAGCAGCCAAGATCGAGGTAGCGGCTACACAGATACGCAGTATTTT

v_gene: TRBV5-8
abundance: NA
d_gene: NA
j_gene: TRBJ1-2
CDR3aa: CASSSGDTSNYGYTF
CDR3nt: TGTGCCAGCAGCTCGGGGGACACCTCCAACTATGGCTACACCTTC

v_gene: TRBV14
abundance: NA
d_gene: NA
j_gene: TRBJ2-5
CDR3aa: CASSHPPLTGLYQETQYF
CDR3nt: TGTGCCAGCAGCCATCCCCCCCTGACGGGACTGTACCAAGAGACCCAGTACTTC

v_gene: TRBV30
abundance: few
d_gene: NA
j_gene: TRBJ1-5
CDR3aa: CAWSVGGNQPQHF
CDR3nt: TGTGCCTGGAGTGTAGGGGGCAATCAGCCCCAGCATTTT

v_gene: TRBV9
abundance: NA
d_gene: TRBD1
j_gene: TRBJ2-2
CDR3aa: CASSPRQGGVTGELFF
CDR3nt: TGTGCCAGCAGCCCCCGACAGGGTGGGGTCACCGGGGAGCTGTTTTTT

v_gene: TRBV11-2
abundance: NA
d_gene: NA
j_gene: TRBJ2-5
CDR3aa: CASSVGLPGETQYF
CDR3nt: TGTGCCAGCAGCGTCGGACTACCCGGGGAGACCCAGTACTTC

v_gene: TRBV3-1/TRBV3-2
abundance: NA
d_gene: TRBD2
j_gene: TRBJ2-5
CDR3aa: CASSLSLAAAETQYF
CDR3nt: TGTGCCAGCAGCCTCTCACTAGCGGCGGCTGAGACCCAGTACTTC

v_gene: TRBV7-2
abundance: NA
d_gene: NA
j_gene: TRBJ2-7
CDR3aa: CASSLVGGGTPHPYEQYF
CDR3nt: TGTGCCAGCAGCTTAGTTGGAGGGGGGACACCCCACCCCTACGAGCAGTACTTC

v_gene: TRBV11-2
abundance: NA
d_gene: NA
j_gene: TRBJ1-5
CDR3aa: CASSAGRDNQPQHF
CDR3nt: TGTGCCAGCAGCGCGGGACGGGACAATCAGCCCCAGCATTTT

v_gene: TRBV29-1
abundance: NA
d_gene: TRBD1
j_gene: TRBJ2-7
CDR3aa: CSVALTGGYEQYF
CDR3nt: TGCAGCGTTGCCCTGACAGGGGGCTACGAGCAGTACTTC

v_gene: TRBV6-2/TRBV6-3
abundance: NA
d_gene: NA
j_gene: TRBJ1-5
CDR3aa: CASSWGGDQPQHF
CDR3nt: TGTGCCAGCAGTTGGGGGGGGGATCAGCCCCAGCATTTT

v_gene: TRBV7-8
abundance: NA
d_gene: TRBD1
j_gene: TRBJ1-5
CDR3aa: CASSNRGQPQHF
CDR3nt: TGTGCCAGCAGCAACAGGGGTCAGCCCCAGCATTTT

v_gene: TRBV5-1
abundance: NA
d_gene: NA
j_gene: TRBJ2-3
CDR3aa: CASSSQTAGTQYF
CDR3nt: TGCGCCAGCAGCTCCCAAACAGCCGGTACGCAGTATTTT

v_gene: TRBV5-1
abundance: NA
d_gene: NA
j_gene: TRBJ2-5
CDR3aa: CASSLDGYQETQYF
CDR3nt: TGCGCCAGCAGCTTGGATGGGTATCAGGAGACCCAGTACTTC

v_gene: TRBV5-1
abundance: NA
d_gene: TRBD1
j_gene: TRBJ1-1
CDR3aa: CASRDSTNTEAFF
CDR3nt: TGCGCCAGCCGGGACAGTACGAACACTGAAGCTTTCTTT

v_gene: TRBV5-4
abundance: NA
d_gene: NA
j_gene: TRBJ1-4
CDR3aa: CASSLAGGLGPNEKLFF
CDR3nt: TGTGCCAGCAGCTTGGCCGGGGGGCTCGGCCCTAATGAAAAACTGTTTTTT

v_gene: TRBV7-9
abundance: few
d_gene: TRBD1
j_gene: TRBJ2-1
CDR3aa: CASSPRPRGQDLSYNEQFF
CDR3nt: TGTGCCAGCAGCCCCCGACCCAGGGGACAGGACCTCTCCTACAATGAGCAGTTCTTC

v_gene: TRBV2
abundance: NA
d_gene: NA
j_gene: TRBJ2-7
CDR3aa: CASSAETSLGYEQYF
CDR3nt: TGTGCCAGCAGTGCGGAGACTTCGTTGGGGTACGAGCAGTACTTC

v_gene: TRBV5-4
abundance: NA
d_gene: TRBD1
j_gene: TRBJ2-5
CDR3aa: CASSLWRTGGGETQYF
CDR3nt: TGTGCCAGCAGCTTGTGGAGGACAGGGGGCGGGGAGACCCAGTACTTC

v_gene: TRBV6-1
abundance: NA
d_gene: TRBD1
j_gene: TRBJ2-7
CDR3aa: CASSPGQVSTYEQYF
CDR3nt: TGTGCCAGCAGTCCCGGACAGGTCTCGACCTACGAGCAGTACTTC

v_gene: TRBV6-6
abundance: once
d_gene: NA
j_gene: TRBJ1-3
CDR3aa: CASTLLGSGNTIYF
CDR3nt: TGTGCCAGCACCTTGTTGGGCTCTGGAAACACCATATATTTT

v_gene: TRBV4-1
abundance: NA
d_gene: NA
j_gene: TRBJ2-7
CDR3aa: CASSQFLRAQGYEQYF
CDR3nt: TGCGCCAGCAGCCAATTCCTGAGGGCCCAGGGGTACGAGCAGTACTTC

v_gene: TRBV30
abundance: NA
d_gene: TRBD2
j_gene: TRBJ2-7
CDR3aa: CAWGGSYYEQYF
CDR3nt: TGTGCCTGGGGCGGGAGCTACTACGAGCAGTACTTC

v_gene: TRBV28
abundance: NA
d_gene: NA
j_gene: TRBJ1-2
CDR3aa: CASRWSGTYGYTF
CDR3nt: TGTGCCAGCAGATGGTCAGGAACATATGGCTACACCTTC

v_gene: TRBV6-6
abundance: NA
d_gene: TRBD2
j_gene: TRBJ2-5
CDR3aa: CASSRTNRLAGSEETQYF
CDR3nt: TGTGCCAGCAGCCGAACCAACAGACTAGCGGGGTCTGAAGAGACCCAGTACTTC

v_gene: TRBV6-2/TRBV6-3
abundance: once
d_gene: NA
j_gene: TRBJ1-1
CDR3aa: CASSYSYWGFF
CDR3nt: TGTGCCAGCAGTTACTCGTATTGGGGGTTCTTT

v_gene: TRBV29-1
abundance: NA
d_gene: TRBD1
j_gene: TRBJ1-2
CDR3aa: CSVEGQGAGGYTF
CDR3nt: TGCAGCGTTGAGGGACAGGGGGCGGGTGGCTACACCTTC